This is a list of T cell receptor beta chains from one sample in a study of blood T cell repertoires in COVID-19. Produced via immunoSEQ multiplex PCR; TCRdb's table is partial and in-frame only. The repertoire includes roughly 230,000 clones, more than 65% of them detected once, and approximately 4% sits in the top ten. Sequencing was carried out using peripheral blood. The source of these receptors is a man aged 50-59 years with active or convalescent COVID-19. CDR3s include the opening cysteine and the closing phenylalanine or tryptophan. D genes are given only for firm matches. Clone size is stated in some rows and not others, as once, few, many or a class when expanded.

clone_size j_call d_call v_call cdr3_nt cdr3_aa
. TRBJ2-1 . TRBV30 TGTGCCTGGAGTGTACCGGCGGGGAAGAATGAGCAGTTCTTC CAWSVPAGKNEQFF
. TRBJ1-2 TRBD1 TRBV3-1/TRBV3-2 TGTGCCAGCAGCCTTCTTAGGACAGGGAATAACTATGGCTACACCTTC CASSLLRTGNNYGYTF
once TRBJ2-7 TRBD2 TRBV6-5 TGTGCCAGCCCGACTAGCGGGGGTTACGAGCAGTACTTC CASPTSGGYEQYF
once TRBJ2-1 . TRBV6-5 TGTGCCAGCAGTCTTGGACTGCACAATGAGCAGTTCTTC CASSLGLHNEQFF
. TRBJ2-1 . TRBV2 TGTGCCAGCAGCTTGATTCGGTCCTACAATGAGCAGTTCTTC CASSLIRSYNEQFF
. TRBJ2-3 . TRBV5-5 TGTGCCAGCAGCCTCCGTGGGGGGGCGCGCACAGATACGCAGTATTTT CASSLRGGARTDTQYF
. TRBJ1-1 . TRBV4-1 TGCGCCAGCAGCCAAGATCGAGAACGAGGTAAAGCTTTCTTT CASSQDRERGKAFF
. TRBJ1-2 . TRBV28 TGTGCCAGCAGTTTACGGACCCGGAGGAGTGGCTACACCTTC CASSLRTRRSGYTF
. TRBJ2-1 TRBD2 TRBV5-1 TGCGCCAGCAGCCCTCGCGGTAGCGGGGGGCCGAGCTCCTACAATGAGCAGTTCTTC CASSPRGSGGPSSYNEQFF
. TRBJ2-3 . TRBV19 TGTGCCAGTAGCCGAGGCAGGGGTTACACAGATACGCAGTATTTT CASSRGRGYTDTQYF
. TRBJ2-2 . TRBV29-1 TGCAGCGTCGGGGCGAACACCGGGGAGCTGTTTTTT CSVGANTGELFF
. TRBJ1-1 . TRBV19 TGTGCCAGTATAAATGGGGGGGGCGCGTCTGAAGCTTTCTTT CASINGGGASEAFF
. TRBJ2-7 TRBD1 TRBV19 TGTGCCAGTAGTAGGGGGACAGAGAAGAAGTACTTC CASSRGTEKKYF
. TRBJ2-1 . TRBV13 TGTGCCAGCAGCCCCTTCAGAAACAATGAGCAGTTCTTC CASSPFRNNEQFF
. TRBJ2-5 . TRBV9 TGTGCCAGCAGCGTAGTCGCCAATTCGCAGGAGACCCAGTACTTC CASSVVANSQETQYF
. TRBJ1-2 . TRBV12-3/TRBV12-4 TGTGCCAGCAGTTTGTCCAGTGATGGCTACACCTTC CASSLSSDGYTF
. TRBJ1-2 TRBD1 TRBV7-9 TGTGCCAGCAGCTTAGCGGGACAGGGTGGATATGGCTACACCTTC CASSLAGQGGYGYTF
. TRBJ2-5 TRBD2 TRBV6-5 TGTGCCAGCAGGAGCGGGGTCTGGTCAGAGACCCAGTACTTC CASRSGVWSETQYF
. TRBJ2-3 TRBD1 TRBV7-2 TGTGCCAGCAGCTCGACCGGGACAGGGAGGAGAGATACGCAGTATTTT CASSSTGTGRRDTQYF
once TRBJ2-1 TRBD2 TRBV5-5 TGTGCCAGCAGCTTGATCCCAGCGGGGGGAAACTACAATGAGCAGTTCTTC CASSLIPAGGNYNEQFF
. TRBJ2-1 TRBD1 TRBV7-6 TGTGCCAGCAGCTTAATGGACAGGGGCCATTTCAATGAGCAGTTCTTC CASSLMDRGHFNEQFF
. TRBJ1-2 . TRBV7-8 TGTGCCAGCAGCCCCAGGCCAGGGACTCTCTATGGCTACACCTTC CASSPRPGTLYGYTF
few TRBJ1-2 TRBD1 TRBV6-6 TGTGCCAGCAGTGCAAACAGGGGGATCAACTATGGCTACACCTTC CASSANRGINYGYTF
. TRBJ1-6 . TRBV21-1 TGTGCCAGCAGCAAAAATCTGGGCTACGCTATCTATAATTCACCCCTCCACTTT CASSKNLGYAIYNSPLHF
. TRBJ2-1 TRBD1 TRBV5-1 TGCGCCAGCAGCGTGGGACAGAACAATGAGCAGTTCTTC CASSVGQNNEQFF
. TRBJ2-2 . TRBV19 TGTGCCAGTAGGTCGGACATCACCGGGGAGCTGTTTTTT CASRSDITGELFF
. TRBJ2-1 TRBD2 TRBV3-1/TRBV3-2 TGTGCCAGCAGCCAAGATCTAGGACTAGCGGGGGGGCAGGATGAGCAGTTCTTC CASSQDLGLAGGQDEQFF
. TRBJ2-1 TRBD2 TRBV18 TGTGCCAGCTCACCATCTAGCGGGGATAATGAGCAGTTCTTC CASSPSSGDNEQFF
. TRBJ2-2 TRBD1 TRBV6-5 TGTGCCAGCAACAGGGGGCCGGACGGGGAGCTGTTTTTT CASNRGPDGELFF
once TRBJ2-1 TRBD1 TRBV4-3 TGCGCCAGCAGCTATGGGACAGGGTCGGATGAGCAGTTCTTC CASSYGTGSDEQFF
once TRBJ2-7 . TRBV30 TGTGCCTGGAGTGCCCTACGCGAGCAGTACTTC CAWSALREQYF
. TRBJ2-3 . TRBV9 TGTGCCAGCAGCGCGGTCCTTAGCACAGATACGCAGTATTTT CASSAVLSTDTQYF
. TRBJ2-2 . TRBV2 TGTGCCAGCAGTGAAGTCCAAAGAGGCACCGGGGAGCTGTTTTTT CASSEVQRGTGELFF
. TRBJ2-1 TRBD2 TRBV4-1 TGCGCCAGCAGCCCCCTCACGGGGGGGTCCAATGAGCAGTTCTTC CASSPLTGGSNEQFF
. TRBJ1-2 . TRBV4-3 TGCGCCAGCAGCCAAGACCGCCGCAGCTATGGCTACACCTTC CASSQDRRSYGYTF
. TRBJ2-7 . TRBV19 TGTGCCAGTTCCTCGACAGTCTCCTACGAGCAGTACTTC CASSSTVSYEQYF
. TRBJ1-1 . TRBV6-6 TGTGCCAGCACCGACCGACGGGAAGACACTGAAGCTTTCTTT CASTDRREDTEAFF
once TRBJ2-1 . TRBV5-1 TGCGCCAGCAGCGCACCACTAGCGTCAGGGGACAATGAGCAGTTCTTC CASSAPLASGDNEQFF